Listed here are 16 T cell receptor beta chains from one sample, sequenced in a study of cytomegalovirus exposure and HLA in healthy donors. PCR used 60 Vbeta primers and 13 Jbeta primers. Measured with immunoSEQ multiplex PCR; TCRdb has only the in-frame clones, and not every one. Of over 250,000 clones listed, roughly 90% are singletons. The sequenced sample was PBMCs. The receptor set was obtained from a man between 40 and 49 years old in good health and CMV-seropositive.

J is TRBJ2-1 and V is TRBV7-2, with TRBD2 matching 7 bases. The germline V gene encodes CDR1 SGHTA and CDR2 FQGNSA. The CDR3 totals 17 residues. With 5 bases clipped from V and 0 bases from J, the junction kept 10 bases outside the gene matches. CDR3 nucleotide sequence: TGTGCCAGCAGCCCCTCGGGTGGCGGGAGCTCCTACAATGAGCAGTTCTTC. Translating gives CASSPSGGGSSYNEQFF.

V is TRBV25-1 and J is TRBJ1-2; TRBD1 matches 8 bases. V dropped 4 bases and J dropped 4; count of bases not matched to a gene: 5. The germline V gene has CDR1 MGHDK and CDR2 SYGVNS. The CDR3 extends over 14 amino acids. CDR3 protein: CASSGQGRIYGYTF. In DNA, the CDR3 is TGTGCCAGCAGTGGACAGGGGAGAATCTATGGCTACACCTTC.

V usage is TRBV19 and J usage is TRBJ2-1; 16 nucleotides line up with TRBD2. The CDR3 is 16 residues long. After removal of 5 bases from V and 8 bases from J, the junction contained 6 bases not matched to a gene. CDR1 is LNHDA and CDR2 is SQIVND in the germline V gene (reference sequence). The CDR3 nucleotides are TGTGCCAGTAGTGTCCCGGGACTAGCGGGAGGGGATGAGCAGTTCTTC. This codes for CASSVPGLAGGDEQFF. The full variable domain, its missing parts supplied by reference TRBV19 and TRBJ2-1, is DGGITQSPKYLFRKEGQNVTLSCEQNLNHDAMYWYRQDPGQGLRLIYYSQIVNDFQKGDIAEGYSVSREKKESFPLTVTSAQKNPTAFYLCASSVPGLAGGDEQFFGPGTRLTVL.

This clone appeared a single time. J is TRBJ2-3 and V is TRBV5-1; 13 bases fit TRBD2. Unmatched junction bases numbered 12, after V lost 0 bases and J lost 2 bases. Per the germline V gene, CDR1 is SGHRS and CDR2 is YFSETQ. The CDR3 sequence is 20 residues long. The CDR3: CASSLGRGTSGDWPTDTQYF. The DNA for the CDR3 is TGCGCCAGCAGCTTGGGCCGGGGGACTAGCGGGGACTGGCCCACAGATACGCAGTATTTT.

V and J are TRBV7-6 and TRBJ1-3; no definite D call. V lost 3 bases and J 0 bases, leaving 6 bases between the germline ends. CDR1 is SGHVS and CDR2 is FNYEAQ in the germline V gene. The CDR3 totals 14 residues. The CDR3 reads CASSLGPSGNTIYF. As DNA, the CDR3 is TGTGCCAGCAGCTTGGGCCCCTCTGGAAACACCATATATTTT. Using reference TRBV7-6 and TRBJ1-3 for the parts outside the CDR3, the full variable domain is GAGVSQSPRYKVTKRGQDVALRCDPISGHVSLYWYRQALGQGPEFLTYFNYEAQQDKSGLPNDRFSAERPEGSISTLTIQRTEQRDSAMYRCASSLGPSGNTIYFGEGSWLTVV.

This chain connects TRBV6-5 to TRBJ2-7; perhaps TRBD1 as D (6 bases). Trimming stripped 2 bases from V and 6 bases from J, with 17 bases between. Germline-derived CDR1 and CDR2 are MNHEY and SVGAGI. This CDR3 spans 15 amino acids. CDR3 DNA sequence: TGTGCCAGCAGTTACGTCCGCAGGGGTTCCGGCGAGCAGTACTTC. This encodes CASSYVRRGSGEQYF.

The rearrangement links TRBV4-2 to TRBJ2-5, with 8 bases matching TRBD2. The length of the CDR3 is 15 residues. Germline V gives CDR1 LGHNA, CDR2 YNFKEQ. V was pared by 4 bases and J by 1 base, with 5 bases of the junction left unmatched. The CDR3 sequence is CASSRGTSGQETQYF. CDR3 DNA sequence: TGTGCCAGCAGCCGTGGTACTAGCGGCCAAGAGACCCAGTACTTC.

This clone showed up just once. The V call is TRBV11-2, the J call TRBJ2-7, with 8 nucleotides matching TRBD1. V shed 3 bases, J shed 1 base, and the junction held 5 bases outside the gene matches. The germline V gene has CDR1 SGHAT and CDR2 FQNNGV. The CDR3 totals 15 residues. In DNA form, the CDR3 reads TGTGCCAGCAGCTTCGGGACAGGTTCTTCCTACGAGCAGTACTTC. Encoded protein: CASSFGTGSSYEQYF.

V usage is TRBV7-9 and J usage is TRBJ2-1; 10 bases are shared with TRBD2. CDR3 length: 16 amino acids. The germline V gene encodes CDR1 SEHNR and CDR2 FQNEAQ (reference sequence). V lost 6 bases and J lost 8; bases outside the gene matches: 13. The CDR3 DNA sequence: TGTGCCAGCAGGCCACGAAAGCGGGAGGGCAGGGATGAGCAGTTCTTC. Amino acids: CASRPRKREGRDEQFF. Together with reference TRBV7-9 and TRBJ2-1, the CDR3 gives the full variable domain: DTGVSQNPRHKITKRGQNVTFRCDPISEHNRLYWYRQTLGQGPEFLTYFQNEAQLEKSRLLSDRFSAERPKGSFSTLEIQRTEQGDSAMYLCASRPRKREGRDEQFFGPGTRLTVL.

This clone was observed a handful of times. The chain uses TRBV5-1 and TRBJ1-1, with 8 bases lining up with TRBD1. CDR3 length: 14 amino acids. Trimming removed 3 bases from V and 5 bases from J; junction bases left unmatched: 6. Looked up from germline, CDR1 is SGHRS and CDR2 is YFSETQ. The CDR3, as DNA: TGCGCCAGCAGCTCCACAGGGGGGAGGACTGAAGCTTTCTTT. Protein: CASSSTGGRTEAFF.

The V and J genes are TRBV11-1 and TRBJ2-1; 10 bases line up with TRBD2. Germline V lookup: CDR1 SGHAT, CDR2 FQDESV (reference sequence). V shed 4 bases and J 8 bases; nucleotides not matched to a gene: 14. This CDR3 spans 17 amino acids. This CDR3 is CASSSPGSGRKGDEQFF. CDR3 DNA sequence: TGTGCCAGCAGCTCCCCCGGTAGCGGGAGGAAGGGGGATGAGCAGTTCTTC.

The rearrangement links TRBV2 to TRBJ1-2; 8 bases agree with TRBD1. Trimming removed 8 bases from V and 5 bases from J; junction bases left unmatched: 1. Per the germline V gene, CDR1 is SNHLY and CDR2 is FYNNEI. CDR3 size: 11 residues. This CDR3 is CASGQGYGYTF. CDR3 nucleotides: TGTGCCAGCGGACAGGGTTATGGCTACACCTTC. The whole variable domain, filled in from reference TRBV2 and TRBJ1-2, reads EPEVTQTPSHQVTQMGQEVILRCVPISNHLYFYWYRQILGQKVEFLVSFYNNEISEKSEIFDDQFSVERPDGSNFTLKIRSTKLEDSAMYFCASGQGYGYTFGSGTRLTVV.

The chain carries TRBV19 and TRBJ1-5; D ambiguous. V shed 7 bases and J shed 5 bases, with 12 bases lying between them. The length of the CDR3 is 13 residues. Germline CDR1 LNHDA, CDR2 SQIVND (reference sequence). The DNA of the CDR3 is TGTGCCAGTACGAAACGGGAGGATCAGCCCCAGCATTTT. Residues: CASTKREDQPQHF.

V is TRBV7-8 and J is TRBJ2-7; D not resolved. CDR1 and CDR2 from the germline V gene are SGHVS and FQNEAQ. Trimming removed 1 base from V and 2 bases from J, with 9 bases in between. The CDR3 extends over 14 amino acids. CDR3 sequence (DNA): TGTGCCAGCAGCTTAGGAGCGCGAACCTACGAGCAGTACTTC. Amino acid sequence: CASSLGARTYEQYF.

V gene TRBV6-5 combines with J gene TRBJ2-7; perhaps TRBD2 as D (6 bases). CDR1 MNHEY and CDR2 SVGAGI come from the germline V gene. Trimming took 0 bases from V and 3 from J, leaving 15 bases between them. CDR3 size: 16 residues. The CDR3 protein is CASSYSLQVGGYEQYF. In DNA form, the CDR3 reads TGTGCCAGCAGTTACTCGCTGCAGGTCGGGGGCTACGAGCAGTACTTC.

The chain links TRBV4-1 to TRBJ2-3; 9 bases fit TRBD2. This CDR3 region has 18 residues. The J segment lost 2 bases and the V segment lost 2 bases, leaving 11 bases of the junction unmatched. Germline-derived CDR1 and CDR2 are MGHRA and YSYEKL. This chain's CDR3 is CASSQSASGTYFTDTQYF. In DNA, the CDR3 is TGCGCCAGCAGCCAATCGGCTAGCGGGACCTACTTCACAGATACGCAGTATTTT.